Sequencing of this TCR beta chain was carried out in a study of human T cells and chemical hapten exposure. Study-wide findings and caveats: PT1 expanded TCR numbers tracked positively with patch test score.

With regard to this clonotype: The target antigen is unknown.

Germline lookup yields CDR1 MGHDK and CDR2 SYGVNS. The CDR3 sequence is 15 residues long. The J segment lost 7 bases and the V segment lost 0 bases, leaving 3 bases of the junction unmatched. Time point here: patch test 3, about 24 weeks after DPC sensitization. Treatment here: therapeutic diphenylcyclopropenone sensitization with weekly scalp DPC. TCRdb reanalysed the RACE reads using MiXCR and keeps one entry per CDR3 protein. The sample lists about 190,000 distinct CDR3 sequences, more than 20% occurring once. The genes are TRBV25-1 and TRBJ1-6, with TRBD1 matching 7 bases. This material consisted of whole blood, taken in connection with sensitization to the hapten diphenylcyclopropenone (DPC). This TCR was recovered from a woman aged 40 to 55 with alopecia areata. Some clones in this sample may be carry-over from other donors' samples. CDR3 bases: TGTGCCAGCAGTGAATATTACAGGGGAAATTCACCCCTCCACTTT. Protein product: CASSEYYRGNSPLHF.